This T cell receptor (beta chain) was sequenced in a study of vaccination and CD4 T cells after COVID-19. Study as a whole: Median draw time for post-COVID samples was 90 to 130 days post-diagnosis (range 35 to 161).

Notes on this clonotype: Its antigen is unknown.

The sample's treatment: roughly 10-day PBMC culture with coronavirus spike peptide pools or control peptides (ViraFEST assay). Once peptide pools had expanded antigen-specific T cells, ViraFEST sequenced TCRs. Study results and caveats: A median of around 86% of reactive clones, in convalescent patients, became evident only post-vaccination.

The Oncomine TCR Beta short-read assay sequenced DNA from cultured CD4+ T cells. TCRdb reanalysed the PCR reads using MiXCR and keeps one entry per CDR3 protein. The sample contains about 22,000 distinct CDR3 sequences, 45% to 50% of which appear only once. The clonotype originates from a human donor who had recovered from COVID-19. Sequencing was carried out using CD4+ T cells from blood, cultured in vitro.

This CDR3 reads CASSKGLAGGNTKNNEQFF. The CDR3 region has the DNA TGCGCCAGCTCGAAGGGACTAGCGGGAGGAAACACGAAAAACAATGAGCAGTTCTTC. V and J are TRBV10-1 and TRBJ2-1; 15 nucleotides line up with TRBD2. Germline lookup yields CDR1 WNHNN and CDR2 SYGVQD (reference sequence). The V and J ends lost 8 bases and 5 bases, in that order; junction bases with no gene match: 16. CDR3 length equals 19 residues.